The text below deals with one TCR beta chain. Trimming pared 1 base from V and 5 bases from J, leaving 11 bases between. Germline V gene sequence: CDR1 LNHNV, CDR2 YYDKDF (reference sequence). This CDR3 has 14 residues. The data were obtained in a study of response to subunit inactivated influenza vaccine. TCRdb processed the RT-PCR reads anew with MiXCR; each CDR3 protein has one entry. In the table there are 500,000 to 600,000 distinct CDR3 sequences, 11% of which are singletons. These data also featured in a second study, about T cells expressing NK-cell markers. That source adds: 5'RACE template switching built TCR beta cDNA with unique molecular identifiers. In roughly 6 donors, dominant CD3+CD56+NKG2C+ clones formed roughly 1.0-7.5% of CD8+ cells. Nothing established the HCMV specificity of expanded NKG2C+ T cell clones.

The chain employs TRBV15 and TRBJ2-5; TRBD1 or TRBD2 may be the D gene (6 bases each). The sequence was obtained from a man in his forties or fifties who received an inactivated influenza vaccine. Here the sequenced sample was PBMCs from blood, taken on the day of vaccination. CDR3 sequence reads: CATSRGGAGETQYF. The CDR3 nucleotides are TGTGCCACCAGCAGAGGGGGGGCTGGCGAGACCCAGTACTTC.